This T cell receptor (beta chain) was found in a study of T cell responses to AZD1222 COVID-19 vaccine. General observations from the study: Reportedly, nearly half of unique spike TCRs recognized epitopes outside B.1.351/B.1.1.7 mutations. The span of vaccine-associated CD4 TCRs extended across spike, with dominance at 160-218 and 743-854. There were mostly white British donors and more females than males, and clonal diversity was possibly underestimated.

V was trimmed by 4 bases and J by 0 bases, leaving 8 bases between them. Looked up from germline, CDR1 is LGHDT and CDR2 is YNNKEL (reference sequence). The CDR3 sequence is 14 residues long. The table came from immunoSEQ multiplex PCR; TCRdb's copy has only in-frame clones and leaves some out. This table has about 87,000 clones, nearly 90% appearing once. On this clone: Its antigen is unidentified.

The material sequenced was peripheral blood, taken on day 0 of AZD1222 vaccination. The clonotype comes from an adult in good health. The chain employs TRBV3-1 (or the pseudogene TRBV3-2) and TRBJ2-3; D is undetermined. CDR3 loop: CASSLGQSTDTQYF. The CDR3 DNA sequence: TGTGCCAGCAGCCTCGGTCAGAGCACAGATACGCAGTATTTT.